This TCR beta chain was recovered during a study of vaccination and CD4 T cells after COVID-19. Cultured CD4+ T-cell DNA underwent Oncomine TCR Beta short-read sequencing. TCRdb recomputed calls from the PCR reads with MiXCR, one row per CDR3 protein. The sample carries about 17,000 distinct CDR3 sequences, 45% to 65% recorded once. The treatment denotes: roughly ten-day PBMC culture with coronavirus spike peptide pools or control peptides (ViraFEST assay). Germline V lookup: CDR1 SEHNR, CDR2 FQNEAQ (reference sequence). The CDR3 covers 16 residues. Trimming took 4 bases from V and 2 from J, leaving 15 bases between them. This clonotype was seen a single time. The antigen is not known.

Sequenced sample: CD4+ T cells from blood, cultured in vitro. The clonotype originates from a human donor who had recovered from COVID-19. This chain links TRBV7-9 with TRBJ1-3; D unclear. The DNA of the CDR3 is TGTGCCAGCAGCTCGCAGGCAGTCGAAGCTGGAAACACCATATATTTT. It translates to CASSSQAVEAGNTIYF. Using reference TRBV7-9 and TRBJ1-3 for the parts outside the CDR3, the full variable domain is DTGVSQNPRHKITKRGQNVTFRCDPISEHNRLYWYRQTLGQGPEFLTYFQNEAQLEKSRLLSDRFSAERPKGSFSTLEIQRTEQGDSAMYLCASSSQAVEAGNTIYFGEGSWLTVV.